This entry is about one T cell receptor (beta chain). What antigen it recognizes has not been identified. Qualities for individual bases were not recorded, and no much larger clone is one base off. The library relied on the immunoSEQ multiplex PCR assay. A mixture of 60 forward primers for TCR Vbeta segments and 13 reverse primers for TCR Jbeta segments was used in the multiplex PCR. The CDR3 region of rearranged TCR beta genes was amplified from genomic DNA by a multiplex PCR assay. On the Illumina HiSeq System, the amplified TCR beta libraries were sequenced as 87-base-pair reads. In the source study's methods: In a later analysis, some 80 million unique TCR beta chains were counted across the 500 to 850 repertoires, and roughly 11 million of these chains were shared by at least two donors. Raw reads were error-corrected and collapsed into unique sequences with a nearest-neighbor algorithm that merged closely related sequences to remove PCR and sequencing errors. To assign V, D and J gene segments, CDR3 sequences were aligned to IMGT reference sequences. For a sequence to be retained, a match of at least six nucleotides was required to both a V gene segment and a J gene segment. A rearrangement counted as productive if the CDR3 had no stop codons and remained in frame with V and J, and every other rearrangement counted as non-productive. CDR3 was defined according to IMGT convention as the region running from the second conserved V-encoded cysteine to the conserved J-encoded phenylalanine. The earlier analysis of about 610 of the donors excluded sequences that lacked an unambiguous match to a single V gene segment. An earlier analysis of a few hundred of the donors called V segments functional above 56.7% productive rearrangements and segregating when the between-donor standard deviation exceeded 5%. A statistical classification framework was built for diagnosing cytomegalovirus status from the catalog of TCR beta chain sequences. In a later analysis, V and J genes were assigned by comparing TCR nucleotide sequences against IMGT/GENE-DB human TR gene sequences. Using the TCRdist pipeline, a later analysis assigned CDR3 sequences along with most-parsimonious VDJ recombination scenarios. In a later analysis, each TCR beta chain was defined by its CDR3 amino acid sequence together with its V-gene family, and reads without a unique V-gene family were excluded. A later analysis removed several hundred highly shared, low-generation-probability nucleotide sequences to deal with suspected cross-contamination and a sequencing artifact. In a later analysis, a clonal expansion index was calculated for each public chain from normalized within-repertoire ranks of inferred template counts. A later analysis computed generation probabilities with a VDJ recombination model fitted to out-of-frame rearrangements, and checked the results against IGoR. In a later analysis, hypergeometric tests were used to score TCR-TCR, TCR-HLA and TCR-CMV co-occurrence, with a repertoire-size bias correction applied to TCR pairs. In a later analysis, false discovery rates were estimated by permuting HLA or CMV assignments 20 times. In a later analysis, co-occurring TCRs were grouped with DBSCAN, and TCRdist sequence similarity was added when clustering was performed within HLA-allele-positive subsets. Co-occurrence clustering excluded repertoires with fewer than 30,000 or more than 120,000 public chains, plus five with anomalous nucleotide sharing. TCRdb stores this immuneACCESS table with in-frame sequences only. Part of the clones is absent; in the studies checked, under half of the shortfall reflects unresolved V genes, and no reason is known for the rest. That table is the source of V, J and clone size, and D and trimming were worked out from the DNA. The sample table holds about 200,000 clones, of which 65% to 90% were seen once. The top ten clonotypes cover about 2.5% of the sample.

The sample is drawn from a study of cytomegalovirus exposure and HLA in healthy donors (TCRdb year 2017). As for the study more broadly: An earlier analysis of roughly 570 of the donors reported under 300 Gb of sequence data and about 120 million unique TCR beta sequences obtained from around 180 million T cells. On average, about 240,000 unique TCR beta nucleotide sequences were sequenced per donor among 350 to 400 genotyped donors of the cohort, with 15% to 20% of those sequences being non-productive. Donor age, sex, ethnicity and CMV serostatus were compiled together with the repertoire data. Around 320 gigabases of sequencing data and roughly 90 million unique TCR sequences were included in an early release covering around 600 HLA-typed donors. In addition to the first cohort of 666 subjects, a separate validation cohort of 130 or so different subjects was used. Class I and class II HLA loci were covered by the typing at four-digit resolution. The number of typed donors differed by locus: about 620-640 for A, B, C, DRB1 and DQB1; 500 to 550 for DQA1; 606 for DPA1; and 400 to 480 for DPB1. The study aimed to test whether cataloging public T cell receptors could reveal signatures of past pathogen exposure. Several DR-DQ haplotypes were handled as single units for association and clustering, since linkage in the cohort was strong. The study profiled the T cell repertoires of 666 subjects by immunosequencing and related them to cytomegalovirus serostatus. A later analysis re-analyzed previously published TCR beta repertoires from hundreds of donors and added high-resolution HLA genotyping to study TCR occurrence patterns. An earlier analysis of fewer than 750 of the donors used high-throughput TCR beta sequencing to judge whether each TCR beta V gene segment behaved as functional or pseudogenic. A later genetic analysis used genome-wide SNP genotypes for about 60% of the roughly 670 donors, treating that subset as a discovery cohort. Every discovery cohort repertoire had been produced on one sequencing platform. Rather than drawing on any new phenotypic data, the later analysis identified candidate immune exposures from TCR beta sequences and the way those sequences occurred across donors. To predict cytomegalovirus infection status, the study combined high-throughput TCR immunosequencing, statistical association of individual TCRs with disease status, and machine learning. Among the roughly 390 genotyped donors, around 81% belonged to the genetic ancestry cluster associated with self-reported Caucasian donors. Overall study results and their limits: Linkage disequilibrium might explain the correlated functional status among segregating V segments, but an unknown experimental factor could not be ruled out. An association between a missense DCLRE1C variant and V-gene and J-gene trimming of TCR beta chains was found in a later genetic analysis and replicated in an independent cohort. In the study, around 150 TCR beta chains were listed as associated with cytomegalovirus. In vitro tests confirmed that three of the cytomegalovirus-associated TCR beta chains recognize cytomegalovirus antigens. A further reported finding was that TCR beta sequences accurately predicted the HLA-A and HLA-B alleles for most subjects in the first cohort. The authors suggested that the approach could potentially be generalized to other disease states and immunological phenotypes. HLA typing was unavailable for some donors at each locus, so association tests used only the typed subset. At a false discovery rate of 0.05, a later analysis linked under 20,000 TCR beta sequences to specific HLA alleles. The classifier was reported to diagnose cytomegalovirus status with high specificity and sensitivity in both the original and validation cohorts. Strong co-occurrence of HLA alleles, especially DR and DQ, made assigning TCR associations to individual alleles difficult. According to a later genetic analysis, donors in an Asian-associated ancestry cluster had fewer N-insertions in productive TCRs than the approximately 690-donor mean. In this cohort, only TCR beta chains were sequenced, and detectable features were limited by the absence of alpha or paired-chain data. Most CMV-associated TCR beta chains appeared to be HLA-restricted in a later analysis, and the HLA associations seemed to be driven largely by CMV exposure. Most TCR sequences were observed very rarely across donors, whereas some public TCRs were present in many individuals. Presence/absence analyses assumed roughly uniform sequencing depth across donors, an assumption that may not hold. Some IMGT-functional V segments, including TRBV6-2 and TRBV6-3, could not be told apart with the 87-base-pair reads, so those segments were excluded. A cluster of highly shared sequence variants was judged likely to represent a technical artifact of the sequencing pipeline. For the cohort, immune exposure information was limited to CMV serostatus. In a later analysis, HLA-associated TCR beta chains were found to be more clonally expanded and to have lower generation probabilities than equally common non-associated chains. A later analysis found that TCR association rates varied across HLA loci, with DRB1 alleles showing the most associated TCRs and HLA-C alleles the fewest. Several of the top co-occurrence clusters appeared to be linked to parvovirus B19, influenza, CMV and Epstein-Barr virus, according to a later analysis. An earlier analysis of 450 to 750 of the donors showed that most TCR beta V segments appeared in productive rearrangements either about 87% or about 30% of the time, which broadly matched IMGT annotations. Because counts were too low, 15 to 20 rarely observed V segments, including chromosome 9 orphons, were excluded from the earlier analysis of fewer than 650 of the donors.

The germline V gene (reference sequence) provides CDR1 GTSNPN and CDR2 SVGIG. CDR3 length: 15 amino acids, cysteine to phenylalanine. The sequence is cut down to CDR3 DNA, 45 bases in frame from base 1. Ends trimmed: V by 1 base, J by 6 bases; bases unmatched to a gene: 6. The cohort was made up of under 800 healthy bone marrow donors. At the time of sampling, all cohort members were nominally healthy, though unrecorded immune exposures were likely present. The donor tested CMV seronegative and was one of the 352 seronegative cohort members. Each donor provided a peripheral blood sample, and peripheral blood mononuclear cells were used for TCR beta sequencing. The Qiagen DNeasy Blood Extraction Kit was used to extract genomic DNA from the blood cell samples.

The TCR sequence derives from a woman aged 45-65 years in good health and CMV-seronegative. Sequenced sample: PBMCs. The chain uses TRBV30 and TRBJ2-3, with 11 junctional bases fitting TRBD2. The CDR3 protein sequence reads: CAWSGPTSGSDTQYF. The bases are TGTGCCTGGAGTGGCCCTACTAGCGGGAGCGATACGCAGTATTTT.